This T cell receptor (beta chain) was profiled in a study of human T cells and chemical hapten exposure. Time point of the sample: pre-sensitization, week 0. The treatment is: therapeutic diphenylcyclopropenone sensitization with weekly scalp DPC. TCRdb independently ran MiXCR on the RACE reads; one entry per CDR3 protein. The data show 85,000 to 90,000 distinct CDR3 sequences, with 8% to 10% seen just once and approximately 3.9% held by the top ten. The sample holds many counts of this clonotype. The V end lost 3 bases, the J end lost 1 base, and 11 bases lay between the germline ends. Germline V gene sequence: CDR1 SGHAT, CDR2 FQNNGV. The CDR3 is 15 amino acids.

Source: whole blood, taken in connection with sensitization to the hapten diphenylcyclopropenone (DPC). The clonotype was recovered from a middle-aged woman with alopecia areata. Some clones in this sample may be carry-over from other donors' samples. This chain joins TRBV11-2 and TRBJ2-3; D perhaps matches TRBD1 (5 bases). DNA of the CDR3: TGTGCCAGCAGCTTTAGGGGCGAGGGCACAGATACGCAGTATTTT. This translates into CASSFRGEGTDTQYF.